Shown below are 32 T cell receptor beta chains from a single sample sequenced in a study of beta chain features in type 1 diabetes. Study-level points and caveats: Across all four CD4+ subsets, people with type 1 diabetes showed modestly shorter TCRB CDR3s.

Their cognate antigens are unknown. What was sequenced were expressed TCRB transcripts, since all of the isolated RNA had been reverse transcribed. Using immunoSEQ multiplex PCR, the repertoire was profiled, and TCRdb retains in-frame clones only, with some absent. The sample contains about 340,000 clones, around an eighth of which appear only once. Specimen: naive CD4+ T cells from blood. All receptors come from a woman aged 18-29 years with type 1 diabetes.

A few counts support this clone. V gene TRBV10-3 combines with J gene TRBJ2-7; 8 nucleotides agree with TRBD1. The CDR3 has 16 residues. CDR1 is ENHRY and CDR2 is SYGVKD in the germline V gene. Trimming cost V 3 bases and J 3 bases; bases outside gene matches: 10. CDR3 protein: CAISDQTRGQGYEQYF. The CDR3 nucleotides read TGTGCCATCAGTGACCAAACCCGAGGACAGGGCTACGAGCAGTACTTC.

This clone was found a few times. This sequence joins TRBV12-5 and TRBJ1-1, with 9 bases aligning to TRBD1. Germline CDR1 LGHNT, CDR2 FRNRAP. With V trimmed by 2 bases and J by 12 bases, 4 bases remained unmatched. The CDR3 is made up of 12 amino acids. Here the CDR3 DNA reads TGTGCTAGTGGTTTGATGACAGGGGGACCTTTCTTT. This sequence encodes CASGLMTGGPFF.

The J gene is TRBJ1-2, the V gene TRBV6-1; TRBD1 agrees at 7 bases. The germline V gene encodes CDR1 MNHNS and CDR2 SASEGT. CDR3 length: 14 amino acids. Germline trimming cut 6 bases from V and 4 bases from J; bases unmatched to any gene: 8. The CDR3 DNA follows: TGTGCCAGCAGAGGACAGGCGAATACCTATGGCTACACCTTC. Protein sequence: CASRGQANTYGYTF.

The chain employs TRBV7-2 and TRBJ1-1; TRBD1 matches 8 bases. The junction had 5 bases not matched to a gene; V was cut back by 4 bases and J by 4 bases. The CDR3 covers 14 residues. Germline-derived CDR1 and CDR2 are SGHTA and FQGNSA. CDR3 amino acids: CASSSDRGRTEAFF. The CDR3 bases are TGTGCCAGCAGCTCCGACAGGGGTCGCACTGAAGCTTTCTTT.

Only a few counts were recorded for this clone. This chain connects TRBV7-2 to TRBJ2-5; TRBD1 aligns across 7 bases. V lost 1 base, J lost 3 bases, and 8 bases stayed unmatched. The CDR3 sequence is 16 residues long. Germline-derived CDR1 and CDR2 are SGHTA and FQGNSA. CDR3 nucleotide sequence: TGTGCCAGCAGCTTAGTAGCGACAGGGTTTAAAGAGACCCAGTACTTC. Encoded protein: CASSLVATGFKETQYF.

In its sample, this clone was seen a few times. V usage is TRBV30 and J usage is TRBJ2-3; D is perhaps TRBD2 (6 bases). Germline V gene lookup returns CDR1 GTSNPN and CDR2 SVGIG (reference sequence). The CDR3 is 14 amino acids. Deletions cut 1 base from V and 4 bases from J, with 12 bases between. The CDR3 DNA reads TGTGCCTGGAGTGCCCAAGGAGGGGCAGATACGCAGTATTTT. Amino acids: CAWSAQGGADTQYF.

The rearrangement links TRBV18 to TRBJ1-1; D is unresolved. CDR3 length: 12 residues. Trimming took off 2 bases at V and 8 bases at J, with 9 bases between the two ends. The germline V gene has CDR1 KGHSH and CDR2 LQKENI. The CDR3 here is CASSPVREEAFF. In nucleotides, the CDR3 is TGTGCCAGCTCACCAGTTAGAGAGGAAGCTTTCTTT.

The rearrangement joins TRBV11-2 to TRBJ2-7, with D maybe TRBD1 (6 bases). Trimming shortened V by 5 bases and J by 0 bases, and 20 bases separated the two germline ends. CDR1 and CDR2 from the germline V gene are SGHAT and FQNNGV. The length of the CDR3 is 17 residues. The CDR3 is CASSPVDRLLTSYEQYF. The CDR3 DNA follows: TGTGCCAGCAGCCCCGTGGACAGACTGCTCACCTCCTACGAGCAGTACTTC.

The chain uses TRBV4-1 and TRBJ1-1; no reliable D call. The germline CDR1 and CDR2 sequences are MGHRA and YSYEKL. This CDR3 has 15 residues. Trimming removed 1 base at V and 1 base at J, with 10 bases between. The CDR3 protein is CASSQALVRNTEAFF. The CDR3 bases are TGCGCCAGCAGCCAAGCTCTGGTGCGGAACACTGAAGCTTTCTTT.

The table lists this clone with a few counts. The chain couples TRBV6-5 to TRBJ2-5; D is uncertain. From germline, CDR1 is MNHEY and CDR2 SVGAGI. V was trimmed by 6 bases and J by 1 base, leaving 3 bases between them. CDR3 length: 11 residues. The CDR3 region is CASSRQETQYF. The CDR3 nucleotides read TGTGCCAGCAGCCGCCAAGAGACCCAGTACTTC.

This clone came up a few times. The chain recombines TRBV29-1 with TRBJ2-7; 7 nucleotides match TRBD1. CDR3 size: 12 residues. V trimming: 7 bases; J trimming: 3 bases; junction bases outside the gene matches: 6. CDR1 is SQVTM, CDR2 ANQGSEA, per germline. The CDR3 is CSGRQGNYEQYF. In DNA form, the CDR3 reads TGCAGCGGCCGACAGGGAAACTACGAGCAGTACTTC.

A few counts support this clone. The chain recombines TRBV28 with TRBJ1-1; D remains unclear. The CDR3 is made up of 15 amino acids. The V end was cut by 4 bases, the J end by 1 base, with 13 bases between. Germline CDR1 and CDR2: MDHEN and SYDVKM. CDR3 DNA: TGTGCCAGCAGTTCGGGTGAGTTGGCGAACACTGAAGCTTTCTTT. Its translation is CASSSGELANTEAFF. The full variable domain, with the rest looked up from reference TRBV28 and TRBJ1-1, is DVKVTQSSRYLVKRTGEKVFLECVQDMDHENMFWYRQDPGLGLRLIYFSYDVKMKEKGDIPEGYSVSREKKERFSLILESASTNQTSMYLCASSSGELANTEAFFGQGTRLTVV.

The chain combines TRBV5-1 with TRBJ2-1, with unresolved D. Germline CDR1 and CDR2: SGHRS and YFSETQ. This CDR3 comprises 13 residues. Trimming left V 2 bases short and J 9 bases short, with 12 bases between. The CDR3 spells CASSLSSISEQFF. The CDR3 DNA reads TGCGCCAGCAGCTTAAGTAGTATCTCTGAGCAGTTCTTC.

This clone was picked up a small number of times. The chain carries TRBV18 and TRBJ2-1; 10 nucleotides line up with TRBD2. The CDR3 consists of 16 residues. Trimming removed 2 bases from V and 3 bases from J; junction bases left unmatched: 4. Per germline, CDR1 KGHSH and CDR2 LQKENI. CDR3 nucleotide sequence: TGTGCCAGCTCACCAAGTCAGCGGGAGGGCTACAATGAGCAGTTCTTC. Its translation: CASSPSQREGYNEQFF. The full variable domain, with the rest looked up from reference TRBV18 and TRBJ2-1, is NAGVMQNPRHLVRRRGQEARLRCSPMKGHSHVYWYRQLPEEGLKFMVYLQKENIIDESGMPKERFSAEFPKEGPSILRIQQVVRGDSAAYFCASSPSQREGYNEQFFGPGTRLTVL.

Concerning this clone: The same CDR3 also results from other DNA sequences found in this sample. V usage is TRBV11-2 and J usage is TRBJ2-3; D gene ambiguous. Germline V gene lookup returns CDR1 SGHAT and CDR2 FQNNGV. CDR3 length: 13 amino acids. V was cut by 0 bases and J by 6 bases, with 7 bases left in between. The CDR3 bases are TGTGCCAGCAGCTTAGATCGAGGTGATACGCAGTATTTT. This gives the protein CASSLDRGDTQYF.

Here the CDR3 DNA reads TGCGCCAGCAGCTTGGCTCAGGGAAACACAGATACGCAGTATTTT. Translation: CASSLAQGNTDTQYF. The chain links TRBV5-1 to TRBJ2-3; possibly TRBD1 for D (5 bases). The CDR3 sequence is 15 residues long. V lost 0 bases and J lost 2, with 10 bases in between. Germline V gene lookup returns CDR1 SGHRS and CDR2 YFSETQ.

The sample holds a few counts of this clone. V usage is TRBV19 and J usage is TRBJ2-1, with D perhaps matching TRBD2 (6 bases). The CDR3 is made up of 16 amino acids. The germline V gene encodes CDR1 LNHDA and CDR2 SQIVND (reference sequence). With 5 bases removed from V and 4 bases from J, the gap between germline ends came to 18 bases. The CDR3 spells CASSALGTPRYNEQFF. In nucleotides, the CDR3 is TGTGCCAGTAGTGCCTTAGGGACTCCGAGATACAATGAGCAGTTCTTC.

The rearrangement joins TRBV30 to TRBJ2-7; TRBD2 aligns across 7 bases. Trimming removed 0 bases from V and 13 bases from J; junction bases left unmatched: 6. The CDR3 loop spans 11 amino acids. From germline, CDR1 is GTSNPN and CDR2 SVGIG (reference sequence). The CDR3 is CAWSVGLTSYV. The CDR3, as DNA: TGTGCCTGGAGTGTGGGACTGACTAGCTACGTC.

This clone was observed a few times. The CDR3 loop reads CASSLAGMYYNEQFF. CDR3 in DNA: TGCGCCAGCAGCTTGGCGGGAATGTACTACAATGAGCAGTTCTTC. V gene TRBV5-1 combines with J gene TRBJ2-1, with a possible D match to TRBD2 (5 bases). The ends were cut back, 0 bases at V and 3 bases at J, with 10 bases in the middle. The CDR3 is made up of 15 amino acids. CDR1 SGHRS and CDR2 YFSETQ come from the germline V gene.

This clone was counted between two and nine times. The DNA of the CDR3 is TGTGCCAGCAGTCCACGTTTACAGGGGGCTGAAGCTTTCTTT. It translates to CASSPRLQGAEAFF. The chain uses TRBV6-1 and TRBJ1-1; TRBD1 aligns across 8 bases. Unmatched junction bases numbered 8, after V lost 5 bases and J lost 6 bases. CDR1 and CDR2 from the germline V gene are MNHNS and SASEGT. The CDR3 consists of 14 residues.

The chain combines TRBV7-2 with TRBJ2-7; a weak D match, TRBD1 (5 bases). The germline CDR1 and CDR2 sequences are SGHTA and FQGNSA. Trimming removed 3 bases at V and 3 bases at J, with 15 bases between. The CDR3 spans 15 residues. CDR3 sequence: CASSLDQGLFYEQYF. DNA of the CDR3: TGTGCCAGCAGCTTGGACCAGGGTCTGTTCTACGAGCAGTACTTC.

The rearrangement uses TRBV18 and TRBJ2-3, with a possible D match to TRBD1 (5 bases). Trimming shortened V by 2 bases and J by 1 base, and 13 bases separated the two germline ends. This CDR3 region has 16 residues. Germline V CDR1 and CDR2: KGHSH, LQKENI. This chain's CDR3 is CASSPLSQGRTDTQYF. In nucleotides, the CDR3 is TGTGCCAGCTCACCATTAAGTCAGGGTCGCACAGATACGCAGTATTTT.

DNA of the CDR3: TGTGCCAGCAGCCCCCCGTCCACCGGGGAGCTGTTTTTT. Its translation is CASSPPSTGELFF. V and J are TRBV5-7 and TRBJ2-2; D is uncertain. TRBV5-7 carries the ORF label, with uncertain function. Trimming removed 4 bases from V and 4 bases from J, with 8 bases in between. The CDR3 has 13 amino acids.

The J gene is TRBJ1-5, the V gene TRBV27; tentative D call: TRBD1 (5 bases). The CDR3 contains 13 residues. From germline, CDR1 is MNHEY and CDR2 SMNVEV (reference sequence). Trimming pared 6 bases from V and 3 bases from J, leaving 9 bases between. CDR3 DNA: TGTGCCAGCAGGGGGCAGTTCAATCAGCCCCAGCATTTT. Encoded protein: CASRGQFNQPQHF.

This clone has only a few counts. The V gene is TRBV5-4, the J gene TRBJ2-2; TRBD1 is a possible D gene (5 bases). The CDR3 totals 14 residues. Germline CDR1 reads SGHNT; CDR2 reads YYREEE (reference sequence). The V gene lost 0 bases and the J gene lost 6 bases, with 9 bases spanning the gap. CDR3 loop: CASSLEWGPGELFF. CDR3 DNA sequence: TGTGCCAGCAGCTTGGAATGGGGCCCCGGGGAGCTGTTTTTT.

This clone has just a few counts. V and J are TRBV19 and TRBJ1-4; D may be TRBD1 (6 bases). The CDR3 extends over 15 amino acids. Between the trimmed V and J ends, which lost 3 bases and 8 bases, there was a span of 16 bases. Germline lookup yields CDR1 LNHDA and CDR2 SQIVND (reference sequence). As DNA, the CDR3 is TGTGCCAGTAGTATGGTGGCAGGGGTAAAGGAAAAACTGTTTTTT. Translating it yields CASSMVAGVKEKLFF.

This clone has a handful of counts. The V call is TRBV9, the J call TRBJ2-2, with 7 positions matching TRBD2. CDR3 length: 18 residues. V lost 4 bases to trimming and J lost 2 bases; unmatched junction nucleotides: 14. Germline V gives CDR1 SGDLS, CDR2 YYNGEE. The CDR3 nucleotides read TGTGCCAGCAGCCCCGCCGCGACTAGCCTAGTTAACACCGGGGAGCTGTTTTTT. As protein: CASSPAATSLVNTGELFF.

CDR3 sequence (DNA): TGTGCCAGCAGGACAGGGGCGGAGGAAAAACTGTTTTTT. As protein: CASRTGAEEKLFF. V gene TRBV28 combines with J gene TRBJ1-4; 8 positions agree with TRBD1. The CDR3 sequence is 13 residues long. The trim removed 6 bases at V and 8 bases at J, leaving 5 bases unmatched. CDR1 is MDHEN, CDR2 SYDVKM, per germline. The full variable domain, with the rest looked up from reference TRBV28 and TRBJ1-4, is DVKVTQSSRYLVKRTGEKVFLECVQDMDHENMFWYRQDPGLGLRLIYFSYDVKMKEKGDIPEGYSVSREKKERFSLILESASTNQTSMYLCASRTGAEEKLFFGSGTQLSVL.

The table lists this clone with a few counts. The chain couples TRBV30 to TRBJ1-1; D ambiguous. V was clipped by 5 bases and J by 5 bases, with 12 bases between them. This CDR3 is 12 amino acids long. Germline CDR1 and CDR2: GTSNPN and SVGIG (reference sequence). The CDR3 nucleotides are TGTGCCTGGGGACGCGGGTGGACTGAAGCTTTCTTT. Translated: CAWGRGWTEAFF.

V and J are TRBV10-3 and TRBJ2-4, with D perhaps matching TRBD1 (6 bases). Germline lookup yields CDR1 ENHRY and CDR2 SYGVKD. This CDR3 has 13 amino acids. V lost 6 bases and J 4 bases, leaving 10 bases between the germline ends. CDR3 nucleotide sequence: TGTGCCATCAGATCGGACAGTAAAAACATTCAGTACTTC. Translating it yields CAIRSDSKNIQYF.

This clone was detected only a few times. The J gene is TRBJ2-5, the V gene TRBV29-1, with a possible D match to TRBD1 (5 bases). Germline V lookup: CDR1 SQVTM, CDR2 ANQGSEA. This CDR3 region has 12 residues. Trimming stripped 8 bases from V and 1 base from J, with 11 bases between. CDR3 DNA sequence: TGCAGCCTGACAGTTAGCCAAGAGACCCAGTACTTC. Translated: CSLTVSQETQYF.

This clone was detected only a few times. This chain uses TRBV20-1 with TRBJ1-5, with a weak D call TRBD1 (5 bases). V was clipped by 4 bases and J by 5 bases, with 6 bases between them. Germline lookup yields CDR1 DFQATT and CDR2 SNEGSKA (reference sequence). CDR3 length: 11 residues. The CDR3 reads CSATRDQPQHF. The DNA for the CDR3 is TGCAGTGCTACCAGGGATCAGCCCCAGCATTTT.